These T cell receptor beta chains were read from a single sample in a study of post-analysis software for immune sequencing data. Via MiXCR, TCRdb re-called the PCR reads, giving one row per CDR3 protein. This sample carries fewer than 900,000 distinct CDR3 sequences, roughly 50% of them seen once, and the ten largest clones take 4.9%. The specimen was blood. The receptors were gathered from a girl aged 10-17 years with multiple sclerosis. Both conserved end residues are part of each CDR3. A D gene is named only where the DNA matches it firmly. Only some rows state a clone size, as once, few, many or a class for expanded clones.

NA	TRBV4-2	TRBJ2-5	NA	TGTGCCAGCAGCCAAGAAAGGGGCCACCAAGAGACCCAGTACTTC	CASSQERGHQETQYF
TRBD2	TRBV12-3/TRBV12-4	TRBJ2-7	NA	TGTGCCAGCAGTCCCCATCCCGCTAGCGGGGGCTCCTACGAGCAGTACTTC	CASSPHPASGGSYEQYF
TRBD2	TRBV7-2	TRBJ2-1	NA	TGTGCCAGCAGCTTAGGGAGCGGACTAGGGCAGTTCTTC	CASSLGSGLGQFF
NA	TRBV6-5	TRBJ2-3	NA	TGTGCCAGCAGGTCATACGGCACAGATACGCAGTATTTT	CASRSYGTDTQYF
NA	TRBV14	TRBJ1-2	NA	TGTGCCAGCAGCCCCAGACAGGATCCCTATGGCTACACCTTC	CASSPRQDPYGYTF
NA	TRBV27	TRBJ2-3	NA	TGTGCCAGCAGTTTAGGGTCGGGGTACATAGGCACAGATACGCAGTATTTT	CASSLGSGYIGTDTQYF
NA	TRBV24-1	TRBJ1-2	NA	TGTGCCACCAGTCTACCCCACCAGGACCGGGGCTACACCTTC	CATSLPHQDRGYTF
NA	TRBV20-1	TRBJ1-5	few	TGCAGTGCTACGGGCCCCCAGGGACAGCCCCAGCATTTT	CSATGPQGQPQHF
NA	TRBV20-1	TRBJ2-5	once	TGCAGTGCCCCAGAAACAGGGAAGGAGACCCAGTACTTC	CSAPETGKETQYF
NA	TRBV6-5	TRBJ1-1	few	TGTGCCAGCAGCATGACGAACACTGAAGCTTTCTTT	CASSMTNTEAFF
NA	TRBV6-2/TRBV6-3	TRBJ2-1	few	TGTGCCAGCAGTTACTTTTCCTCCCCGAAAAACAATGAGCAGTTCTTC	CASSYFSSPKNNEQFF
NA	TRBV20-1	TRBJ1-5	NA	TGCAGTGCTAGAGAGGGAATAAATCAGCCCCAGCATTTT	CSAREGINQPQHF
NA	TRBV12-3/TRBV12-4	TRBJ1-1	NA	TGTGCCAGCAGTTTGGCCCGGGGGCTGGGTACTGAAGCTTTCTTT	CASSLARGLGTEAFF